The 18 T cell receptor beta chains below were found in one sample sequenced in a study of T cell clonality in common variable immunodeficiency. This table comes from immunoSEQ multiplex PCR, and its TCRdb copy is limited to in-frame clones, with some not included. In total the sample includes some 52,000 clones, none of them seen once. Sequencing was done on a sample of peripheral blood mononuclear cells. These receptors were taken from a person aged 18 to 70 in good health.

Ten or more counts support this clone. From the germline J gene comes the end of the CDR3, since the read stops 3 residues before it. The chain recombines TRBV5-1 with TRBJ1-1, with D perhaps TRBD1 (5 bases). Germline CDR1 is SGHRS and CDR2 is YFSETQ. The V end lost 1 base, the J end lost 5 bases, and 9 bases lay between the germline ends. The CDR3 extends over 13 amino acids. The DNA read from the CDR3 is TGCGCCAGCAGCTTGCTACAGGAAACTGAA. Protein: CASSLLQETE. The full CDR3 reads CASSLLQETEAFF. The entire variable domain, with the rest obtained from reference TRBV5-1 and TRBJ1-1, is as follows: KAGVTQTPRYLIKTRGQQVTLSCSPISGHRSVSWYQQTPGQGLQFLFEYFSETQRNKGNFPGRFSGRQFSNSRSEMNVSTLELGDSALYLCASSLLQETEAFFGQGTRLTVV.

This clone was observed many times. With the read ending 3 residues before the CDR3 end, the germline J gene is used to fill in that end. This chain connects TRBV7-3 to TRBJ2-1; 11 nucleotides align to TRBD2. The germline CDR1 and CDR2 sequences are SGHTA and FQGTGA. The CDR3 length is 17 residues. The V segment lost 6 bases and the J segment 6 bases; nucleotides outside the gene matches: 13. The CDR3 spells CASSFQPPGLAVNEQFF. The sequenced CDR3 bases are TGTGCCAGCAGTTTTCAACCCCCGGGACTAGCGGTCAATGAG.

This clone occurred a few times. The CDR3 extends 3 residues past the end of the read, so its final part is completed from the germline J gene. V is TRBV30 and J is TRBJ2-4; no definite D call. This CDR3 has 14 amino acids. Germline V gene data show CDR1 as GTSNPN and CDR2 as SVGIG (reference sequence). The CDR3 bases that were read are TGTGCCTGGAGTGTTGACCGTACTAACTATGGT. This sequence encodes CAWSVDRTNYG. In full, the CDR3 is CAWSVDRTNYGQYF.

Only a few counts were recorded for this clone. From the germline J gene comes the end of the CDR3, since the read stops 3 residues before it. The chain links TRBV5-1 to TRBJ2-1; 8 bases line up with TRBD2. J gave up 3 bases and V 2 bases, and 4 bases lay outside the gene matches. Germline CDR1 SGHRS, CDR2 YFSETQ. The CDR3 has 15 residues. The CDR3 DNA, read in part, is TGCGCCAGCAGCTTCCCGGGACTAGGCTACAATGAG. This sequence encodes CASSFPGLGYNE. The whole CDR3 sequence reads CASSFPGLGYNEQFF. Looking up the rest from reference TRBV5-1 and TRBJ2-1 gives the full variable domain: KAGVTQTPRYLIKTRGQQVTLSCSPISGHRSVSWYQQTPGQGLQFLFEYFSETQRNKGNFPGRFSGRQFSNSRSEMNVSTLELGDSALYLCASSFPGLGYNEQFFGPGTRLTVL.

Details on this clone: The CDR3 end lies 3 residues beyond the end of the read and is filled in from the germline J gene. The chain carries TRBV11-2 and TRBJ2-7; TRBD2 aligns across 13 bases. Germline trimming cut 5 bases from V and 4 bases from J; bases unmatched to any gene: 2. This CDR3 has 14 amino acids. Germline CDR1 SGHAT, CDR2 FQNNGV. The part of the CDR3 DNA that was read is TGTGCCAGCAGCGGGACTAGCGGGATTTACGAG. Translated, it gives CASSGTSGIYE. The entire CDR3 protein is CASSGTSGIYEQYF.

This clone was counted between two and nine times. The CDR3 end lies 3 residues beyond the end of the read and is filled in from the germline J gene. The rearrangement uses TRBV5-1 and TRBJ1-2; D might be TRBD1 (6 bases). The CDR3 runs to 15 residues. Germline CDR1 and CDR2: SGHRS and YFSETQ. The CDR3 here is CASSSQGQGAYDYTF. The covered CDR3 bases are TGCGCCAGCAGTTCCCAGGGGCAAGGCGCCTACGAC.

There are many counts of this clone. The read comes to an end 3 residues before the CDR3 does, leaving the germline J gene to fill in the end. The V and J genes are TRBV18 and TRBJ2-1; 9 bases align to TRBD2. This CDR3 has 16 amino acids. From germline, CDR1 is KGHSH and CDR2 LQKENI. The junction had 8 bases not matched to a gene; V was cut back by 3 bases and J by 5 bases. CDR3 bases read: TGTGCCAGCTCACCGGGTTCTAGCGGGAAGCACAATGAG. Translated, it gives CASSPGSSGKHNE. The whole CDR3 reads CASSPGSSGKHNEQFF.

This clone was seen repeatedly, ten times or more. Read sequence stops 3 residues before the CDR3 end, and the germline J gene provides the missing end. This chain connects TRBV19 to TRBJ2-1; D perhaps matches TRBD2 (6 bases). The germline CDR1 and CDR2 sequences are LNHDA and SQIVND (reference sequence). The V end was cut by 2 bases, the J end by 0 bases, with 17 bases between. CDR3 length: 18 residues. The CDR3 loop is CASSIIRTAGSSYNEQFF. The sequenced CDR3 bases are TGTGCCAGTAGTATAATAAGGACGGCGGGGAGCTCCTACAATGAG.

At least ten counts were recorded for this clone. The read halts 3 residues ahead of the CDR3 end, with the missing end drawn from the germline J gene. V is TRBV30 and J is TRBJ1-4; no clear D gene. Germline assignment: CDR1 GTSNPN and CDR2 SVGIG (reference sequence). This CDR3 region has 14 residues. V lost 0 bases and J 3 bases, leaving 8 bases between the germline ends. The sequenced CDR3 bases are TGTGCCTGGAGTGTAGGTCAGGCTAATGAAAAA. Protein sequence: CAWSVGQANEK. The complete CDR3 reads CAWSVGQANEKLFF.

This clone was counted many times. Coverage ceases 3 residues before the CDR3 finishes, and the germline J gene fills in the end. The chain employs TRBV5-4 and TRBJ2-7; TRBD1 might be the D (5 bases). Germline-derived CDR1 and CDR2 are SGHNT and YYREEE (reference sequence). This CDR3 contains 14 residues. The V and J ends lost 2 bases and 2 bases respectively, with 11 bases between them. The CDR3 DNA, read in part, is TGTGCCAGCAGCTTAGCTGACAGTGCCTACGAG. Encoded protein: CASSLADSAYE. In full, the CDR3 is CASSLADSAYEQYF.

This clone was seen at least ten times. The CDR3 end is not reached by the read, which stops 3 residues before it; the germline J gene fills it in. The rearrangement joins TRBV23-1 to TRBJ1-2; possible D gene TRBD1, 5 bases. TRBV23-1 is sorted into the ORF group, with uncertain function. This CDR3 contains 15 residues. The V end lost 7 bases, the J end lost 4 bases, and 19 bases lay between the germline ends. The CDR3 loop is CASIGREQAIYGYTF. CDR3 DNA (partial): TGCGCCAGCATCGGGAGGGAACAGGCGATCTATGGC.

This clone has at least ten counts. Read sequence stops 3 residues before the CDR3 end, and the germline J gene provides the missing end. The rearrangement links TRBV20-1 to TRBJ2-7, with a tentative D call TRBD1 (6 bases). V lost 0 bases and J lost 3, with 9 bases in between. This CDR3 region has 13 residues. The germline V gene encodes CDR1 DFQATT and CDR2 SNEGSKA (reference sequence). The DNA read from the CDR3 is TGCAGTGCTAGAGATTTGGACAGCTACGAG. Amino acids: CSARDLDSYE. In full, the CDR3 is CSARDLDSYEQYF.

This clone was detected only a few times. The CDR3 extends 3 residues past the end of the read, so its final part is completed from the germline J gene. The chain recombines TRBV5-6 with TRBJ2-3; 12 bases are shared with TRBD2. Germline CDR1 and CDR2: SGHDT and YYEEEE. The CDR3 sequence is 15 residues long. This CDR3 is CASSYGLAGKETQYF. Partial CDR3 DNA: TGTGCCAGCAGCTACGGACTAGCGGGAAAAGAGACG. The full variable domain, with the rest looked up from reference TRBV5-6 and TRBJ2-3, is DAGVTQSPTHLIKTRGQQVTLRCSPKSGHDTVSWYQQALGQGPQFIFQYYEEEERQRGNFPDRFSGHQFPNYSSELNVNALLLGDSALYLCASSYGLAGKETQYFGPGTRLTVL.

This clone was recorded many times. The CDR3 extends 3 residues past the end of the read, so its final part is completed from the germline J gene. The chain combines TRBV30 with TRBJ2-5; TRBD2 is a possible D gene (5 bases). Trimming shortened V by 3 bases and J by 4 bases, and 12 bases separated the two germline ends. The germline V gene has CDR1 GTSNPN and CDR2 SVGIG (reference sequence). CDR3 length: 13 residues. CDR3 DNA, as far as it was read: TGTGCCTGGAGCACTAGGGTCCGAGAGACC. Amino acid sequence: CAWSTRVRET. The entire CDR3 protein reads CAWSTRVRETQYF.

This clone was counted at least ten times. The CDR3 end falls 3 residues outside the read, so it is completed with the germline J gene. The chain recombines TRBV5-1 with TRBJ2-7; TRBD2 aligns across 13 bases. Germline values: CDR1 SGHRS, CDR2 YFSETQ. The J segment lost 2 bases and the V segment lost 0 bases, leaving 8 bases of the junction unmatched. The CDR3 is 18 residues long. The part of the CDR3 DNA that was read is TGCGCCAGCAGCTTGGGCAGGTTGACTAGCGGGGGGCCCTACGAG. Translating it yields CASSLGRLTSGGPYE. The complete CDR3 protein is CASSLGRLTSGGPYEQYF.

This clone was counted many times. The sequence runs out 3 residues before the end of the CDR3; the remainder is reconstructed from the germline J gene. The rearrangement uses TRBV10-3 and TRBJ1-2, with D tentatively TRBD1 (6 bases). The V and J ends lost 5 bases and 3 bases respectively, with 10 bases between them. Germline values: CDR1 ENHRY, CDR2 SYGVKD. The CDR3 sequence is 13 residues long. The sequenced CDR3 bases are TGTGCCATCAGTCGACAGGTAGACTATGGC. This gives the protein CAISRQVDYG. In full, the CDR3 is CAISRQVDYGYTF.

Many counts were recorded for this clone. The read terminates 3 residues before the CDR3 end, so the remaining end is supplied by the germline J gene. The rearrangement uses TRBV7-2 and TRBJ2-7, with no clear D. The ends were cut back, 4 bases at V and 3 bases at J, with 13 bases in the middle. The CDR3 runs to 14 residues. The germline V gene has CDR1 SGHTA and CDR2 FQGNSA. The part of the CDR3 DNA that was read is TGTGCCAGCAGCTCCCCCTCGCGGAACTACGAG. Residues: CASSSPSRNYE. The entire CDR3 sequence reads CASSSPSRNYEQYF.

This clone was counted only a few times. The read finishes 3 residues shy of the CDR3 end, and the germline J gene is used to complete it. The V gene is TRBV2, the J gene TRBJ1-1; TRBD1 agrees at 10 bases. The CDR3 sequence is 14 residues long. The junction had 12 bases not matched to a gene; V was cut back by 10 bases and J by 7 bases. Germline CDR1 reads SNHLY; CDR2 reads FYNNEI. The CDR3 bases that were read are TGTGCCACCCGATACCGGGACAGGGGCAGTGAA. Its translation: CATRYRDRGSE. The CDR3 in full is CATRYRDRGSEAFF.